This T cell receptor (beta chain) was sequenced in a study of radiotherapy plus CTLA-4 blockade in lung cancer. As for this clone: Its antigen is unidentified.

Broader study findings: Blood saw expansion of tumor-derived TCR clones after radiotherapy plus ipilimumab. Best predicting response, reportedly, were early blood T cell clone dynamics, with interferon-beta.

Trimming shortened V by 5 bases and J by 0 bases, and 12 bases separated the two germline ends. This CDR3 is 15 amino acids long. Germline V gene lookup returns CDR1 SGHAT and CDR2 FQNNGV. The repertoire was sequenced with immunoSEQ multiplex PCR; TCRdb's copy has only in-frame clones and lacks some. The sample holds some 30,000 clones, around 75% seen once. The receptor's source is a human donor with non-small cell lung cancer that progressed on radiotherapy plus ipilimumab. V and J are TRBV11-2 and TRBJ2-3; D not certain. The material sequenced was peripheral blood, taken from a patient treated with radiotherapy plus ipilimumab. CDR3 DNA: TGTGCCAGCAGCACAAACAGCTATAGCACAGATACGCAGTATTTT. It translates to CASSTNSYSTDTQYF. The full variable domain, rest sourced from reference TRBV11-2 and TRBJ2-3, is EAGVAQSPRYKIIEKRQSVAFWCNPISGHATLYWYQQILGQGPKLLIQFQNNGVVDDSQLPKDRFSAERLKGVDSTLKIQPAKLEDSAVYLCASSTNSYSTDTQYFGPGTRLTVL.